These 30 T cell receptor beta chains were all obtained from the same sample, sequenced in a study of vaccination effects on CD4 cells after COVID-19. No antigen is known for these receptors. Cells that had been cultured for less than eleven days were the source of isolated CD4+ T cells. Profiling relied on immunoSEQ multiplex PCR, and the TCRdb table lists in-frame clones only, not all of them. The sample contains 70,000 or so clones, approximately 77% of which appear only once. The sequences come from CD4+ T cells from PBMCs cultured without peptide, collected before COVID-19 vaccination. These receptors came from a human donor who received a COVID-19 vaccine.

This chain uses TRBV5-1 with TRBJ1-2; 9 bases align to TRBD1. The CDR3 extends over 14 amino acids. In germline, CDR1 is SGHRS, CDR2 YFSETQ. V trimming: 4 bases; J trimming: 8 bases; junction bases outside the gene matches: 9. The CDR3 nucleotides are TGCGCCAGCAGCACCGGACAGGGGCCGGGGGGCTACACCTTC. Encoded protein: CASSTGQGPGGYTF.

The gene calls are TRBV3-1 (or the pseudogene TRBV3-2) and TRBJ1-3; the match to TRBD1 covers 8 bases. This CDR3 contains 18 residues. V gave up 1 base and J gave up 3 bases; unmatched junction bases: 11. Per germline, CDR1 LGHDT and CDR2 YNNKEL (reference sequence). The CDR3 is CASSQATGGRGLGNTIYF. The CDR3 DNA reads TGTGCCAGCAGCCAAGCGACTGGGGGCAGGGGGCTTGGAAACACCATATATTTT.

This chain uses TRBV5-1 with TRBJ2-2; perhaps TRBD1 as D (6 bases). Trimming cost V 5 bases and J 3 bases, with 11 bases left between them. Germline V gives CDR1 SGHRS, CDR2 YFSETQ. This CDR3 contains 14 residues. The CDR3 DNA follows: TGCGCCAGCAGAGCGGACAGTTACACCGGGGAGCTGTTTTTT. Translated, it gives CASRADSYTGELFF.

CDR3 DNA: TGCGCCAGCAGCTTGTGGCTGGCGACTTTATCTGAAAAACTGTTTTTT. Its translation: CASSLWLATLSEKLFF. The V gene is TRBV5-1, the J gene TRBJ1-4; D is unclear. The ends were cut back, 1 base at V and 7 bases at J, with 17 bases in the middle. CDR1 is SGHRS and CDR2 is YFSETQ in the germline V gene. The CDR3 contains 16 residues.

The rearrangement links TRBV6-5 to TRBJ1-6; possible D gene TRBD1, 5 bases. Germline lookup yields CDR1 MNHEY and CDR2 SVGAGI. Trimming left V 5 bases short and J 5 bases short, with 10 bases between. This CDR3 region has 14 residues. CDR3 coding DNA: TGTGCCAGCAGTCGGGACGGTGATAATTCACCCCTCCACTTT. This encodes CASSRDGDNSPLHF.

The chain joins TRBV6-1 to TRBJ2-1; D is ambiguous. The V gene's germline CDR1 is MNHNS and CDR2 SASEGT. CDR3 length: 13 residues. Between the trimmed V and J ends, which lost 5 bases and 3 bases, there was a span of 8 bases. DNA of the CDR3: TGTGCCAGCAGTTCCCAAAACTACAATGAGCAGTTCTTC. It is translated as CASSSQNYNEQFF.

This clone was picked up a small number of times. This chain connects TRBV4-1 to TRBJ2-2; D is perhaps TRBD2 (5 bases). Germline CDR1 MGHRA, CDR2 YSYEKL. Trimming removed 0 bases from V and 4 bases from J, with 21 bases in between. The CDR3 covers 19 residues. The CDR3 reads CASSQDGPRRRQSTGELFF. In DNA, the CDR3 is TGCGCCAGCAGCCAAGATGGGCCTCGGAGGAGGCAGAGCACCGGGGAGCTGTTTTTT.

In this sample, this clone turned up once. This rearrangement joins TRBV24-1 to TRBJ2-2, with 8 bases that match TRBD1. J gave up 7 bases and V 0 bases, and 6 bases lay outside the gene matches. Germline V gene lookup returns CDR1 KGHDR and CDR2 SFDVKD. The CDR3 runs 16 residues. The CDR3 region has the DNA TGTGCCACCAGTGATTTGGGCCAGGGGGCCGTCGGGGAGCTGTTTTTT. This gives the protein CATSDLGQGAVGELFF.

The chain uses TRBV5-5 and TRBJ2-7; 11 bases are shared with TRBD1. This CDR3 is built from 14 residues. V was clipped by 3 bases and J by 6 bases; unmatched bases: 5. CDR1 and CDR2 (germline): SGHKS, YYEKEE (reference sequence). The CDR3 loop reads CASSWTGTGGEQYV. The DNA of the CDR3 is TGTGCCAGCAGCTGGACCGGGACAGGGGGCGAGCAGTACGTC.

CDR3 loop: CAISESGRYGYTF. CDR3 coding DNA: TGTGCCATCAGTGAGTCCGGGCGATATGGCTACACCTTC. The chain employs TRBV10-3 and TRBJ1-2; D ambiguous. Trimming took off 0 bases at V and 5 bases at J, with 7 bases between the two ends. From germline, CDR1 is ENHRY and CDR2 SYGVKD. The CDR3 extends over 13 amino acids.

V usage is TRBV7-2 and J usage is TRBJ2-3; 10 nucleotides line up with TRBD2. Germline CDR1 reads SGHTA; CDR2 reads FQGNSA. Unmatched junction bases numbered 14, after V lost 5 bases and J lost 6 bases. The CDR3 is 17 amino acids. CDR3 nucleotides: TGTGCCAGCAGCCTACAAGTAGCGGGGGGTTCTCTGGATACGCAGTATTTT. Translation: CASSLQVAGGSLDTQYF.

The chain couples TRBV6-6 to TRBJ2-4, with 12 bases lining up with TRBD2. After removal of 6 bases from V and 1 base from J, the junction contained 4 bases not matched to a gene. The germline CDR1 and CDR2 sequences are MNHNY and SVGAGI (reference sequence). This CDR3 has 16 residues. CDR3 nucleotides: TGTGCCAGCAGCGTTACTAGCGGGGGGGCCAAAAACATTCAGTACTTC. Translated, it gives CASSVTSGGAKNIQYF.

The DNA for the CDR3 is TGTGCCAGCTCCAACAGACAGGGATACGAGCAGTACGTC. It specifies CASSNRQGYEQYV. The gene calls are TRBV18 and TRBJ2-7, with TRBD1 matching over 7 bases. The length of the CDR3 is 13 residues. The germline gives CDR1 KGHSH, CDR2 LQKENI. With V trimmed by 6 bases and J by 4 bases, 6 bases remained unmatched.

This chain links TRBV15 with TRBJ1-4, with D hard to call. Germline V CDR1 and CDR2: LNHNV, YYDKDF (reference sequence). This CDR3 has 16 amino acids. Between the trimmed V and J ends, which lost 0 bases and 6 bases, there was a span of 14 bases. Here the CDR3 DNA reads TGTGCCACCAGCAGAGATTACATCTTATGGGATGAAAAACTGTTTTTT. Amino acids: CATSRDYILWDEKLFF.

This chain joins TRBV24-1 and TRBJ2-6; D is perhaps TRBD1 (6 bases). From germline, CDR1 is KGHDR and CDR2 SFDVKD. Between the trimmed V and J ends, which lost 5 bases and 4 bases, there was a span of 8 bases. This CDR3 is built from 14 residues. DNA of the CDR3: TGTGCCACCAGTGGGGGGCCCGGGGCCAACGTCCTGACTTTC. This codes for CATSGGPGANVLTF.

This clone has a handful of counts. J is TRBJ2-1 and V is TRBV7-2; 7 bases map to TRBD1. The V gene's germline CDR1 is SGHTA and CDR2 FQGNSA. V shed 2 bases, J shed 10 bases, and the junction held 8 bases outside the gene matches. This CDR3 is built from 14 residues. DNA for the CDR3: TGTGCCAGCAGCTTATTCCGACAGGGCGGAGAGCAGTTCTTC. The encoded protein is CASSLFRQGGEQFF. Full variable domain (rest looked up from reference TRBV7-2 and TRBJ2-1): GAGVSQSPSNKVTEKGKDVELRCDPISGHTALYWYRQSLGQGLEFLIYFQGNSAPDKSGLPSDRFSAERTGGSVSTLTIQRTQQEDSAVYLCASSLFRQGGEQFFGPGTRLTVL.

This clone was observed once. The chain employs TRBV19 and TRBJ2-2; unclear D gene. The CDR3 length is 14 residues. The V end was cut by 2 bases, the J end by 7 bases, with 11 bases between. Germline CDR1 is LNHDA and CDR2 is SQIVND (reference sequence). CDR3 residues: CASSIRRQNGELFF. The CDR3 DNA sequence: TGTGCCAGTAGTATAAGGCGGCAGAACGGGGAGCTGTTTTTT.

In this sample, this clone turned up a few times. As DNA, the CDR3 is TGTGCCAGCAGCCTTAGGACAGATACGCAGTATTTT. Its translation is CASSLRTDTQYF. The chain combines TRBV7-9 with TRBJ2-3; the D is unclear. CDR3 length equals 12 residues. Germline CDR1 reads SEHNR; CDR2 reads FQNEAQ (reference sequence). V gave up 5 bases and J gave up 3 bases, with 6 bases separating them.

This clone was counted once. The CDR3 region is CASSLVATGATDTQYF. Here the CDR3 DNA reads TGTGCCAGCAGCTTAGTGGCGACAGGGGCGACAGATACGCAGTATTTT. This sequence joins TRBV7-2 and TRBJ2-3; 8 nucleotides agree with TRBD1. Germline V gene data show CDR1 as SGHTA and CDR2 as FQGNSA. The CDR3 has 16 residues. With V trimmed by 1 base and J by 3 bases, 6 bases remained unmatched.

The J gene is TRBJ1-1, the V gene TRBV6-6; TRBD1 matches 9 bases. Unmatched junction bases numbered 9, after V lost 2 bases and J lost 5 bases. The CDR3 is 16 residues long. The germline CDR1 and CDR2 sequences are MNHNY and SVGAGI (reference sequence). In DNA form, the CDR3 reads TGTGCCAGCAGTTACCCCCCGGGACAGGGTGGGACTGAAGCTTTCTTT. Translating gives CASSYPPGQGGTEAFF.

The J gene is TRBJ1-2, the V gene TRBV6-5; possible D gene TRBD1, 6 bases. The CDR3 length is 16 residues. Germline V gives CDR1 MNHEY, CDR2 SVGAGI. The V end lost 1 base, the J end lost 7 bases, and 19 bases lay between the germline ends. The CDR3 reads CASSYFHRAASVGYTF. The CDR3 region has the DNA TGTGCCAGCAGTTACTTTCACAGGGCCGCCTCTGTTGGCTACACCTTC.

Here the CDR3 DNA reads TGTGCCAGCAGCTTGACCAGTATAGCTAATGAAAAACTGTTTTTT. Translated: CASSLTSIANEKLFF. The chain links TRBV7-2 to TRBJ1-4; unclear D gene. The V and J ends lost 3 bases and 3 bases respectively, with 11 bases between them. The germline gives CDR1 SGHTA, CDR2 FQGNSA. There are 15 residues in the CDR3.

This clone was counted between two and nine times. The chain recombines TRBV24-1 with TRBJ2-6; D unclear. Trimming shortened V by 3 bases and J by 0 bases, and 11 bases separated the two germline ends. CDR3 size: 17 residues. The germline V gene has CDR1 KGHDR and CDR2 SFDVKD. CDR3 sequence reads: CATSDPGRNSGANVLTF. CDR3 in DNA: TGTGCCACCAGTGATCCCGGACGTAACTCTGGGGCCAACGTCCTGACTTTC.

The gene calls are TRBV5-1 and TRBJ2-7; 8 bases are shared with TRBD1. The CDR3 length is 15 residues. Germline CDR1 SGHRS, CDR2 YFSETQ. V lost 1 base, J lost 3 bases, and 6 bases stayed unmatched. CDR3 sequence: CASSLRAGGIYEQYV. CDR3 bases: TGCGCCAGCAGCTTGCGGGCAGGGGGCATCTACGAGCAGTACGTC.

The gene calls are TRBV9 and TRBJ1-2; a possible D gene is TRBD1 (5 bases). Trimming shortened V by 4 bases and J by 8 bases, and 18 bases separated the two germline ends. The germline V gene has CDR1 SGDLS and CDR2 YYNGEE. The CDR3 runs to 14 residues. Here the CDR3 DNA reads TGTGCCAGCAGCCTGGACGCCGGACAATGGGGCTACACCTTC. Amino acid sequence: CASSLDAGQWGYTF.

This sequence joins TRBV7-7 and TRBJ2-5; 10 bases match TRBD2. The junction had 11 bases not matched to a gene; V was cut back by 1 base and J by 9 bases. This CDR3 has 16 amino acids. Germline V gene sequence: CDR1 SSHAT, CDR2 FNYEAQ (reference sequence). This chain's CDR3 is CASSLVLSGGPSAQYF. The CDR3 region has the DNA TGTGCCAGCAGCTTAGTGCTTAGCGGGGGGCCCTCGGCCCAGTACTTC. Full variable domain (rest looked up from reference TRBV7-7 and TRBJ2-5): GAGVSQSPRYKVTKRGQDVTLRCDPISSHATLYWYQQALGQGPEFLTYFNYEAQPDKSGLPSDRFSAERPEGSISTLTIQRTEQRDSAMYRCASSLVLSGGPSAQYFGPGTRLLVL.

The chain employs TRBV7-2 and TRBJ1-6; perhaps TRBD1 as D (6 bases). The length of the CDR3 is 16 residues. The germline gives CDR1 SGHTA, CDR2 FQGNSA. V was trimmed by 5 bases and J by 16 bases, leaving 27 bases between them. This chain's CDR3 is CASSPGRADSGKSLHF. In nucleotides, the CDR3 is TGTGCCAGCAGCCCCGGGAGGGCGGACAGCGGCAAATCTCTCCACTTT.

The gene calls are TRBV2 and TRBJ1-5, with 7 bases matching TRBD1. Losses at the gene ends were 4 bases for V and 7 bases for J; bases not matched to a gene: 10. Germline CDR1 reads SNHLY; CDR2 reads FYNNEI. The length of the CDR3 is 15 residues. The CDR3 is CASSVPTRQGQPQHF. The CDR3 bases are TGTGCCAGCAGTGTTCCCACTAGACAGGGCCAGCCCCAGCATTTT.

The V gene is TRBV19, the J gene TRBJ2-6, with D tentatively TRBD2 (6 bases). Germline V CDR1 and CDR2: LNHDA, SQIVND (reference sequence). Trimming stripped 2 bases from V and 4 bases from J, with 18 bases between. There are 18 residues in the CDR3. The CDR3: CASSIWGGRSSGANVLTF. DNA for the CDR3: TGTGCCAGTAGTATATGGGGAGGAAGATCGAGCGGGGCCAACGTCCTGACTTTC. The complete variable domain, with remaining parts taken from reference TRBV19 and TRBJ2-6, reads DGGITQSPKYLFRKEGQNVTLSCEQNLNHDAMYWYRQDPGQGLRLIYYSQIVNDFQKGDIAEGYSVSREKKESFPLTVTSAQKNPTAFYLCASSIWGGRSSGANVLTFGAGSRLTVL.

CDR3 bases: TGTGCCAGCAGTTACTCGAGTTGGCAGGGATACGAGACCCAGTACTTC. Amino acids: CASSYSSWQGYETQYF. The chain recombines TRBV6-2 or TRBV6-3 with TRBJ2-5; TRBD1 is a possible D gene (5 bases). V was trimmed by 0 bases and J by 5 bases, leaving 16 bases between them. Germline CDR1 reads MNHEY; CDR2 reads SVGEGT. This CDR3 has 16 residues.